Each of the 22 T cell receptor beta chains below was sequenced from the same sample in a study of CD8+CD57+ T cells in acquired aplastic anemia. Patients sequenced had flow cytometry evidence of CD8+CD57+ cell expansion. Profiles of TCR beta VDJ and CDR3 were generated from a genomic DNA template. TCRdb reprocessed the reads via MiXCR and lists one record per CDR3 protein. The profile shows under 350,000 distinct CDR3 sequences, approximately 57% of them singletons. The specimen sequenced was sorted CD4+, CD8+, or CD8+CD57+ T cells (not recorded which) from PBMCs. Receptors originate from a human donor with aplastic anemia.

This clonotype turned up a few times. The chain employs TRBV10-3 and TRBJ1-4; a weak D match, TRBD1 (6 bases). The germline V gene has CDR1 ENHRY and CDR2 SYGVKD. V shed 2 bases and J shed 3 bases, with 16 bases lying between them. The CDR3 contains 17 residues. The CDR3 coding sequence is TGTGCCATCAGTGAGCAAAAGGGACGGGGGCCTAATGAAAAACTGTTTTTT. Translating gives CAISEQKGRGPNEKLFF.

The J gene is TRBJ1-6, the V gene TRBV25-1; 7 bases are shared with TRBD1. CDR3 length: 16 amino acids. The germline V gene encodes CDR1 MGHDK and CDR2 SYGVNS. V was pared by 4 bases and J by 7 bases, with 10 bases of the junction left unmatched. This CDR3 is CASSAQGVRRNSPLHF. CDR3 bases: TGTGCCAGCAGTGCGCAGGGGGTAAGAAGAAATTCACCCCTCCACTTT.

The genes are TRBV7-2 and TRBJ1-2; 9 nucleotides agree with TRBD1. CDR1 is SGHTA and CDR2 is FQGNSA in the germline V gene. Losses at the gene ends were 5 bases for V and 7 bases for J; bases not matched to a gene: 8. The CDR3 runs 14 residues. CDR3 sequence reads: CASSPRDRVSGYTF. CDR3 coding DNA: TGTGCCAGCAGCCCCCGGGACAGGGTATCTGGCTACACCTTC.

The chain joins TRBV5-1 to TRBJ1-1, with 8 bases that match TRBD1. Germline V gene lookup returns CDR1 SGHRS and CDR2 YFSETQ. The J segment lost 4 bases and the V segment lost 4 bases, leaving 6 bases of the junction unmatched. This CDR3 has 14 amino acids. The DNA of the CDR3 is TGCGCCAGCAGCCCAGGGGGCGTGGGCACTGAAGCTTTCTTT. This translates into CASSPGGVGTEAFF.

This clonotype was found a few times. This chain connects TRBV5-1 to TRBJ1-6; TRBD1 might be the D (5 bases). CDR1 SGHRS and CDR2 YFSETQ come from the germline V gene. Trimming removed 0 bases from V and 5 bases from J, with 12 bases in between. The CDR3 length is 16 residues. The CDR3 coding sequence is TGCGCCAGCAGCTTGGTTGGGGGACTAGATAATTCACCCCTCCACTTT. Translation: CASSLVGGLDNSPLHF.

The chain joins TRBV15 to TRBJ1-3; D remains ambiguous. The CDR3 totals 15 residues. V was pared by 0 bases and J by 1 base, with 7 bases between. Per the germline V gene, CDR1 is LNHNV and CDR2 is YYDKDF (reference sequence). The CDR3 DNA follows: TGTGCCACCAGCAGAGATGGAGATTCTGGAAACACCATATATTTT. Translating gives CATSRDGDSGNTIYF.

This clonotype was found many times. V and J are TRBV19 and TRBJ2-2; D possibly uses TRBD1 or TRBD2 (6 bases each). The germline V gene encodes CDR1 LNHDA and CDR2 SQIVND (reference sequence). Trimming left V 7 bases short and J 4 bases short, with 10 bases between. The length of the CDR3 is 13 residues. This chain's CDR3 is CASKQGGTGELFF. In DNA, the CDR3 is TGTGCCAGTAAACAGGGAGGCACCGGGGAGCTGTTTTTT.

The genes are TRBV4-1 and TRBJ2-7; possible D gene TRBD2, 6 bases. The CDR3 extends over 15 amino acids. Germline assignment: CDR1 MGHRA and CDR2 YSYEKL. The V end lost 1 base, the J end lost 0 bases, and 10 bases lay between the germline ends. CDR3 amino acids: CASSQGTGDSYEQYF. CDR3 DNA sequence: TGCGCCAGCAGCCAAGGGACGGGGGACTCCTACGAGCAGTACTTC.

Here the CDR3 reads CASKKPSPSNTGELFF. CDR3 bases: TGTGCCAGTAAAAAACCCAGCCCTTCGAACACCGGGGAGCTGTTTTTT. This rearrangement joins TRBV19 to TRBJ2-2, with D unresolved. The V end was cut by 7 bases, the J end by 0 bases, with 15 bases between. Germline CDR1 reads LNHDA; CDR2 reads SQIVND (reference sequence). The CDR3 runs to 16 residues.

The rearrangement links TRBV9 to TRBJ1-6; 7 bases line up with TRBD1. Germline loops: CDR1 SGDLS, CDR2 YYNGEE. J lost 8 bases, V lost 7 bases, and 12 bases had no gene match. The CDR3 covers 15 residues. The CDR3 nucleotides read TGTGCCAGCGGCGGTCCAGGGGGATTGGATTCACCCCTCCACTTT. Amino acid sequence: CASGGPGGLDSPLHF. The complete variable domain, with remaining parts taken from reference TRBV9 and TRBJ1-6, reads DSGVTQTPKHLITATGQRVTLRCSPRSGDLSVYWYQQSLDQGLQFLIQYYNGEERAKGNILERFSAQQFPDLHSELNLSSLELGDSALYFCASGGPGGLDSPLHFGNGTRLTVT.

The chain links TRBV20-1 to TRBJ2-3; 8 nucleotides agree with TRBD2. V shed 6 bases and J 3 bases; nucleotides not matched to a gene: 8. The CDR3 consists of 14 residues. Germline CDR1 DFQATT, CDR2 SNEGSKA (reference sequence). The CDR3 protein is CSADVLAVTDTQYF. Here the CDR3 DNA reads TGCAGTGCCGACGTACTAGCGGTTACAGATACGCAGTATTTT.

The CDR3 region has the DNA TGCAGTGCTAGAGGAGAGGGAATAGATACGCAGTATTTT. Its protein is CSARGEGIDTQYF. The chain uses TRBV20-1 and TRBJ2-3; tentative D call: TRBD2 (5 bases). The germline V gene encodes CDR1 DFQATT and CDR2 SNEGSKA (reference sequence). V lost 1 base, J lost 5 bases, and 10 bases lay in between. CDR3 length: 13 amino acids.

V usage is TRBV11-2 and J usage is TRBJ1-4; tentatively, D is TRBD1 (5 bases). This CDR3 region has 15 residues. V lost 6 bases to trimming and J lost 6 bases, with 17 bases between them. The V gene's germline CDR1 is SGHAT and CDR2 FQNNGV. The CDR3 loop reads CASSHWGRRDEKLFF. The CDR3 bases are TGTGCCAGCAGTCACTGGGGGAGGAGAGATGAAAAACTGTTTTTT.

As regards this clonotype: The junction and the germline gene differ at one end; a read error may be behind it. The V gene is TRBV11-2, the J gene TRBJ1-1; D is undetermined. CDR3 size: 18 residues. Germline V CDR1 and CDR2: SGHAT, FQNNGV. The CDR3, as DNA: TGTGCCAGCAGCTTAGATCAATCGGTATCCGGGATAGGCACTGAAGCTCTCTTT. Translating gives CASSLDQSVSGIGTEALF.

This clonotype was seen a few times. The gene calls are TRBV24-1 and TRBJ1-6; D is perhaps TRBD1 (5 bases). Per germline, CDR1 KGHDR and CDR2 SFDVKD. With 3 bases removed from V and 14 bases from J, the gap between germline ends came to 16 bases. This CDR3 has 14 amino acids. The CDR3 nucleotides are TGTGCCACCAGTGATACTGACAGCATGGATGCCCTCCACTTT. Its protein is CATSDTDSMDALHF.

The chain employs TRBV7-9 and TRBJ2-1; 8 bases match TRBD2. The CDR3 runs 18 residues. Germline assignment: CDR1 SEHNR and CDR2 FQNEAQ (reference sequence). Unmatched junction bases numbered 14, after V lost 2 bases and J lost 5 bases. CDR3 sequence reads: CASSLRSRGREANNEQFF. CDR3 nucleotides: TGTGCCAGCAGCTTAAGGTCCCGGGGGCGGGAGGCGAACAATGAGCAGTTCTTC.

This clonotype was detected many times. V is TRBV25-1 and J is TRBJ1-4, with TRBD1 identical over 8 bases. The CDR3 is made up of 14 amino acids. Trimming cost V 2 bases and J 5 bases; bases outside gene matches: 1. Per the germline V gene, CDR1 is MGHDK and CDR2 is SYGVNS. In DNA, the CDR3 is TGTGCCAGCAGTGAAGGACAGGGCAATGAAAAACTGTTTTTT. Amino acid sequence: CASSEGQGNEKLFF.

This chain connects TRBV25-1 to TRBJ1-1; D is possibly TRBD1 (5 bases). V lost 2 bases and J 3 bases, leaving 7 bases between the germline ends. This CDR3 region has 13 residues. Germline V CDR1 and CDR2: MGHDK, SYGVNS. The CDR3 bases are TGTGCCAGCAGTGAAGGGGGGGACACTGAAGCTTTCTTT. It encodes CASSEGGDTEAFF.

As to this clonotype: This CDR3 is missing its conserved last phenylalanine or tryptophan, likely due to a read error. The chain joins TRBV5-1 to TRBJ2-7; TRBD2 might be the D (7 bases). Per germline, CDR1 SGHRS and CDR2 YFSETQ. V shed 0 bases and J shed 2 bases, with 15 bases lying between them. This CDR3 is built from 16 residues. CDR3 coding DNA: TGCGCCAGCAGCTTGGGGGGGGGCCGTCCAACCTACGAGCAGTACCTC. Its protein is CASSLGGGRPTYEQYL.

In its sample, this clonotype was seen many times. This sequence joins TRBV29-1 and TRBJ2-7; D may be TRBD1 (6 bases). The CDR3 runs to 11 residues. Germline V gives CDR1 SQVTM, CDR2 ANQGSEA. V was pared by 6 bases and J by 6 bases, with 12 bases between. This CDR3 reads CSVAIRGEQYF. In DNA, the CDR3 is TGCAGCGTAGCAATCAGGGGCGAGCAGTACTTC.

There are many counts of this clonotype. The V and J genes are TRBV6-5 and TRBJ1-5, with TRBD1 identical over 7 bases. J lost 2 bases, V lost 6 bases, and 7 bases had no gene match. The germline V gene has CDR1 MNHEY and CDR2 SVGAGI. The CDR3 runs 15 residues. The CDR3 protein is CASRNRGSGNQPQHF. The CDR3 DNA follows: TGTGCCAGCAGGAACAGGGGCTCGGGCAATCAGCCCCAGCATTTT.

This clonotype was found a few times. The rearrangement links TRBV19 to TRBJ2-7; 8 bases match TRBD2. There are 15 residues in the CDR3. The germline CDR1 and CDR2 sequences are LNHDA and SQIVND (reference sequence). Trimming at V came to 6 bases and at J to 4 bases, leaving 11 bases not matched to a gene. The CDR3 DNA sequence: TGTGCCAGTAGACGAGGACTAGCCTCGGCGTACGAGCAGTACTTC. This translates into CASRRGLASAYEQYF.